These 12 T cell receptor beta chains share one sample of origin, sequenced in a study of cytomegalovirus exposure and HLA in healthy donors. The PCR employed 60 Vbeta primers together with 13 Jbeta primers. The protocol was immunoSEQ multiplex PCR, while the TCRdb copy is restricted to in-frame clones and leaves out a portion. The table has approximately 300,000 clones, 84% seen once. Sequencing was done on a sample of PBMCs. The receptors were sampled from a woman in her forties in good health and CMV-seropositive.

This chain joins TRBV6-5 and TRBJ1-2, with 10 bases lining up with TRBD1. CDR1 and CDR2 (germline): MNHEY, SVGAGI. V dropped 4 bases and J dropped 4; count of bases not matched to a gene: 3. This CDR3 region has 14 residues. The CDR3 here is CASSWGQGLYGYTF. CDR3 DNA: TGTGCCAGCAGTTGGGGACAGGGGCTCTATGGCTACACCTTC.

This chain uses TRBV6-5 with TRBJ1-2, with TRBD1 matching over 9 bases. Germline CDR1 MNHEY, CDR2 SVGAGI. This CDR3 region has 15 residues. Germline trimming cut 2 bases from V and 4 bases from J; bases unmatched to any gene: 5. The CDR3 here is CASSYDRDRAYGYTF. The DNA of the CDR3 is TGTGCCAGCAGTTACGACCGGGACAGGGCCTATGGCTACACCTTC.

This chain links TRBV5-1 with TRBJ2-3, with TRBD2 as a possible D gene (5 bases). The V end lost 4 bases, the J end lost 7 bases, and 16 bases lay between the germline ends. The CDR3 runs to 14 residues. The germline V gene encodes CDR1 SGHRS and CDR2 YFSETQ. This chain's CDR3 is CASSLEGVQNTQYF. The CDR3 DNA sequence: TGCGCCAGCAGCCTCGAGGGTGTCCAGAATACGCAGTATTTT.

J is TRBJ2-7 and V is TRBV27; D call uncertain. V was cut by 2 bases and J by 1 base, with 6 bases left in between. CDR3 size: 13 residues. Looked up from germline, CDR1 is MNHEY and CDR2 is SMNVEV (reference sequence). CDR3 DNA: TGTGCCAGCAGTTTAAGTCGGTCCTACGAGCAGTACTTC. Its protein is CASSLSRSYEQYF.

This clone appeared once. J is TRBJ2-5 and V is TRBV30; the D gene is possibly TRBD2 (6 bases). The CDR3 covers 16 residues. Per germline, CDR1 GTSNPN and CDR2 SVGIG (reference sequence). V was pared by 8 bases and J by 4 bases, with 26 bases between. The CDR3 bases are TGTGCCGGCGTGTGGCGGGCTGTGGAGGGGAGAGAGACCCAGTACTTC. Translated: CAGVWRAVEGRETQYF.

The chain links TRBV28 to TRBJ2-1; 8 bases align to TRBD2. Germline assignment: CDR1 MDHEN and CDR2 SYDVKM. The CDR3 consists of 14 residues. V dropped 2 bases and J dropped 7; count of bases not matched to a gene: 4. CDR3 nucleotides: TGTGCCAGCAGTTTACGGGAGGGCCTTAATGAGCAGTTCTTC. Protein sequence: CASSLREGLNEQFF.

This clone appeared a single time. The chain uses TRBV29-1 and TRBJ2-7; 8 nucleotides line up with TRBD2. Germline-derived CDR1 and CDR2 are SQVTM and ANQGSEA. Unmatched junction bases numbered 8, after V lost 7 bases and J lost 3 bases. This CDR3 spans 13 amino acids. The CDR3 is CSAKSGSIYEQYF. The DNA of the CDR3 is TGCAGCGCCAAGAGCGGGAGTATCTACGAGCAGTACTTC.

The V call is TRBV30, the J call TRBJ2-5, with D tentatively TRBD1 (5 bases). The J call may be wrong; the DNA end is better matched by TRBJ2-7. The CDR3 totals 12 residues. Germline assignment: CDR1 GTSNPN and CDR2 SVGIG (reference sequence). CDR3 amino acids: CAWTLGAYEQYF. DNA of the CDR3: TGTGCCTGGACCCTAGGGGCCTACGAGCAGTACTTC.

The rearrangement links TRBV5-4 to TRBJ2-4; 8 nucleotides match TRBD1. The germline V gene has CDR1 SGHNT and CDR2 YYREEE (reference sequence). The CDR3 is made up of 16 amino acids. V shed 1 base and J 0 bases; nucleotides not matched to a gene: 3. CDR3 loop: CASSLRQGLAKNIQYF. In nucleotides, the CDR3 is TGTGCCAGCAGCTTGAGACAGGGGCTAGCCAAAAACATTCAGTACTTC.

This chain links TRBV5-5 with TRBJ2-5; D not resolved. Trimming took off 0 bases at V and 6 bases at J, with 6 bases between the two ends. CDR1 and CDR2 (germline): SGHKS, YYEKEE (reference sequence). This CDR3 region has 12 residues. The CDR3 reads CASSLDLQTQYF. The DNA for the CDR3 is TGTGCCAGCAGCTTGGATCTCCAGACCCAGTACTTC.

This chain's CDR3 is CASSRNLDTGELFF. For the CDR3, the DNA is TGTGCCAGCAGCCGCAACTTAGACACCGGGGAGCTGTTTTTT. The chain joins TRBV4-2 to TRBJ2-2, with D unresolved. The CDR3 runs to 14 residues. The germline gives CDR1 LGHNA, CDR2 YNFKEQ. The V end was cut by 4 bases, the J end by 3 bases, with 9 bases between.

The V call is TRBV7-2, the J call TRBJ2-1; D call uncertain. Germline values: CDR1 SGHTA, CDR2 FQGNSA. This CDR3 contains 15 residues. V lost 0 bases and J lost 0, with 6 bases in between. CDR3 loop: CASSLAGSSYNEQFF. The CDR3 bases are TGTGCCAGCAGCTTAGCGGGCAGCTCCTACAATGAGCAGTTCTTC.